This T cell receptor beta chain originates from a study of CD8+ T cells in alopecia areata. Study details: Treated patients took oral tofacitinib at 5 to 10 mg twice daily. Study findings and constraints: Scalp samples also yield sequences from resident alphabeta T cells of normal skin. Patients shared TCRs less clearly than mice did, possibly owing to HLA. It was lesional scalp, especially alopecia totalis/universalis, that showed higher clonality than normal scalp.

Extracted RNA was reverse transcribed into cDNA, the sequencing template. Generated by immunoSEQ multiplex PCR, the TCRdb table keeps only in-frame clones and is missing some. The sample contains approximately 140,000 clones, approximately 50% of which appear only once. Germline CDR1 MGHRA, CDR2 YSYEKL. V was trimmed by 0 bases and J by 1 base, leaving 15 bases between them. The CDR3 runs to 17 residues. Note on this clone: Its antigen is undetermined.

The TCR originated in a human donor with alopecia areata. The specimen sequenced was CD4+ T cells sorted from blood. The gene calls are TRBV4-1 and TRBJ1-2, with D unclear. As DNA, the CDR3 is TGCGCCAGCAGCCAAGATTCCCGTTGGGTCAGTAACTATGGCTACACCTTC. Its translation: CASSQDSRWVSNYGYTF.